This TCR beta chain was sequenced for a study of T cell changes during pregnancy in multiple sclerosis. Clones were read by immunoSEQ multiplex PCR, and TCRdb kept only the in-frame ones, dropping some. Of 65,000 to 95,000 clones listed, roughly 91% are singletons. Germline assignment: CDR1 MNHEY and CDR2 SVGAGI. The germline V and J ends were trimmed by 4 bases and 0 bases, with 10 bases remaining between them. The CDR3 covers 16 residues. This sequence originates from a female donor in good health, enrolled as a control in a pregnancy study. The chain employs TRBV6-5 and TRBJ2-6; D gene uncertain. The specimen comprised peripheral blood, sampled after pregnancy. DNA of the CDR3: TGTGCCAGCAGTTTCCCAACTACCTCTGGGGCCAACGTCCTGACTTTC. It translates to CASSFPTTSGANVLTF.